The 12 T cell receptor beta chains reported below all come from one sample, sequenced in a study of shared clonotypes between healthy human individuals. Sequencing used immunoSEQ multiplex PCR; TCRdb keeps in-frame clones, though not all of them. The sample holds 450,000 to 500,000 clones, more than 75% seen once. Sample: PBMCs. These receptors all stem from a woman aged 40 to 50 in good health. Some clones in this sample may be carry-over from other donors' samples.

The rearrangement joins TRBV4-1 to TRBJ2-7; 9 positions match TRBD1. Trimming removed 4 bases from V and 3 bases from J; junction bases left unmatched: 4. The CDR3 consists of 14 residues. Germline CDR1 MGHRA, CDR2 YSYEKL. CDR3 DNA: TGCGCCAGCAGCCTAGTGGGACAGGGCTACGAGCAGTACTTC. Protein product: CASSLVGQGYEQYF.

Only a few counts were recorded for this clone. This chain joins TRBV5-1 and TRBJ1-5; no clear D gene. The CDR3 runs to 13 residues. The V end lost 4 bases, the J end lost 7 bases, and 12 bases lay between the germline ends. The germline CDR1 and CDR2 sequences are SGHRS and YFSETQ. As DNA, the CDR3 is TGCGCCAGCAGCCCTCGGGTGGGCCAGCCCCAGCATTTT. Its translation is CASSPRVGQPQHF.

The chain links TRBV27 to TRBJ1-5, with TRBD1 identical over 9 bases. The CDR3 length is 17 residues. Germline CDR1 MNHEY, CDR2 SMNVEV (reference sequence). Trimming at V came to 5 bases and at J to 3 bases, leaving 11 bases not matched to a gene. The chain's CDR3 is CASSNYATGGNNQPQHF. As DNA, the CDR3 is TGTGCCAGCAGTAACTACGCGACAGGGGGGAACAATCAGCCCCAGCATTTT.

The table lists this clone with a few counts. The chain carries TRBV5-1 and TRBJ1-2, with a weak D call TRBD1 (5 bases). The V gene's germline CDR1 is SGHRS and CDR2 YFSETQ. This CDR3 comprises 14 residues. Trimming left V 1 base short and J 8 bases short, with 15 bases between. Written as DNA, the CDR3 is TGCGCCAGCAGCTTGCGGTTACGGGGCGAAGGCTACACCTTC. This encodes CASSLRLRGEGYTF.

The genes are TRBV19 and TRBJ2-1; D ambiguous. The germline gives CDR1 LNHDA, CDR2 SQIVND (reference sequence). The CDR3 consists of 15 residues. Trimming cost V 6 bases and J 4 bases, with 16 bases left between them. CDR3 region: CASRQWADEYNEQFF. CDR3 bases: TGTGCCAGTAGACAGTGGGCGGATGAATACAATGAGCAGTTCTTC.

CDR3 DNA sequence: TGTGCCAGCAGGGACAGAGACGTTGAGTTCTTC. Encoded protein: CASRDRDVEFF. The rearrangement joins TRBV28 to TRBJ2-1; D perhaps matches TRBD1 (6 bases). Deletions cut 6 bases from V and 14 bases from J, with 14 bases between. Germline lookup yields CDR1 MDHEN and CDR2 SYDVKM. The CDR3 runs 11 residues.

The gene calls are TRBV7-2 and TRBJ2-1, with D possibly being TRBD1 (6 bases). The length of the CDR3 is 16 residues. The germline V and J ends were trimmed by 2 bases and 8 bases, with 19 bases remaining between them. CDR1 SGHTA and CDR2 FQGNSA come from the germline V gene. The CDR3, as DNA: TGTGCCAGCAGCTTACCCGGAAAGGGGGTTGGAGATGAGCAGTTCTTC. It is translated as CASSLPGKGVGDEQFF.

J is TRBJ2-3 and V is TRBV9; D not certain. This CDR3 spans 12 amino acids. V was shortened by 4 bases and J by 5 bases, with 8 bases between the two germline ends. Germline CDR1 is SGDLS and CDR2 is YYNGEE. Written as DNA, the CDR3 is TGTGCCAGCAGCTCCCGTCGAGATACGCAGTATTTT. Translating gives CASSSRRDTQYF. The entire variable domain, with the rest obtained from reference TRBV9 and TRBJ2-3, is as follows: DSGVTQTPKHLITATGQRVTLRCSPRSGDLSVYWYQQSLDQGLQFLIQYYNGEERAKGNILERFSAQQFPDLHSELNLSSLELGDSALYFCASSSRRDTQYFGPGTRLTVL.

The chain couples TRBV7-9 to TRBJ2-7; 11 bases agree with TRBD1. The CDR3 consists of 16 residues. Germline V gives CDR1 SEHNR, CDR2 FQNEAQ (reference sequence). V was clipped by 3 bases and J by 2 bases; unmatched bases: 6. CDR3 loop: CASSFGPGQGAYEQYF. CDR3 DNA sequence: TGTGCCAGCAGCTTTGGACCGGGACAGGGGGCCTACGAGCAGTACTTC.

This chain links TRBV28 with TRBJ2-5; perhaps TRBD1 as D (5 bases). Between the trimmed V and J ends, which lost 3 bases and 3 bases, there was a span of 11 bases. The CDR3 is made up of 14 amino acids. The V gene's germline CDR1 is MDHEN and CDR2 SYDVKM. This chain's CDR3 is CASSLIDREETQYF. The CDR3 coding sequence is TGTGCCAGCAGTTTGATCGACAGAGAAGAGACCCAGTACTTC. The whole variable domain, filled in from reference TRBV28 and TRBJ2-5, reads DVKVTQSSRYLVKRTGEKVFLECVQDMDHENMFWYRQDPGLGLRLIYFSYDVKMKEKGDIPEGYSVSREKKERFSLILESASTNQTSMYLCASSLIDREETQYFGPGTRLLVL.

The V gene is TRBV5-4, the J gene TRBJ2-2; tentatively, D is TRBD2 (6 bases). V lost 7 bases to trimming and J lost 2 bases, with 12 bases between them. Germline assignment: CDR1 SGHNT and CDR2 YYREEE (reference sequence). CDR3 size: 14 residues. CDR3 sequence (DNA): TGTGCCAGCTTTGCGGGACTCAACACCGGGGAGCTGTTTTTT. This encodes CASFAGLNTGELFF.

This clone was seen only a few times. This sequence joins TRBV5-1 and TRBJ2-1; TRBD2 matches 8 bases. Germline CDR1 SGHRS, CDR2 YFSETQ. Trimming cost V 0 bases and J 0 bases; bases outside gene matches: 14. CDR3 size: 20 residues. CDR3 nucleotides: TGCGCCAGCAGCTTGGGGGCTACTAGCGGTCCTACGAGCTCCTACAATGAGCAGTTCTTC. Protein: CASSLGATSGPTSSYNEQFF. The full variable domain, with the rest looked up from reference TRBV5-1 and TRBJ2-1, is KAGVTQTPRYLIKTRGQQVTLSCSPISGHRSVSWYQQTPGQGLQFLFEYFSETQRNKGNFPGRFSGRQFSNSRSEMNVSTLELGDSALYLCASSLGATSGPTSSYNEQFFGPGTRLTVL.